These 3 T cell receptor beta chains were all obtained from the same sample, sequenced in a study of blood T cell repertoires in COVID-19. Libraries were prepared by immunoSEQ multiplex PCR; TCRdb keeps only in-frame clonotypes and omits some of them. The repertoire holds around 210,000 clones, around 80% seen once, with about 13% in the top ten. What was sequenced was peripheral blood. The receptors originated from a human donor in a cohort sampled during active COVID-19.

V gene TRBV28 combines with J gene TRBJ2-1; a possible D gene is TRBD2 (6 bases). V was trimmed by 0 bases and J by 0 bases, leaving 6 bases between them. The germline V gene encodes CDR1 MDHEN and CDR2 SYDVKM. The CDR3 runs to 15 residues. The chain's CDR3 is CASSLWGGSYNEQFF. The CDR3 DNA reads TGTGCCAGCAGTTTATGGGGGGGCTCCTACAATGAGCAGTTCTTC. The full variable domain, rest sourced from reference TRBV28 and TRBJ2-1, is DVKVTQSSRYLVKRTGEKVFLECVQDMDHENMFWYRQDPGLGLRLIYFSYDVKMKEKGDIPEGYSVSREKKERFSLILESASTNQTSMYLCASSLWGGSYNEQFFGPGTRLTVL.

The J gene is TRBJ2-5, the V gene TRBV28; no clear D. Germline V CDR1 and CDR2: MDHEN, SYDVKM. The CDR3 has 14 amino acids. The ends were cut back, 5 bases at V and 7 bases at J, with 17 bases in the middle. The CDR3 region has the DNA TGTGCCAGCAGTCTTACCATGAGTAGTAGGACCCAGTACTTC. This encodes CASSLTMSSRTQYF.

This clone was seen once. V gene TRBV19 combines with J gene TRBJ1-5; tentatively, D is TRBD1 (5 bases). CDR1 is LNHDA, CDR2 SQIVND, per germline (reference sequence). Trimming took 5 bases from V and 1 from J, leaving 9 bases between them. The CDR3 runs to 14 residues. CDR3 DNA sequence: TGTGCCAGTAGTCTCTCAGGGAGCAATCAGCCCCAGCATTTT. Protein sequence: CASSLSGSNQPQHF.